This TCR beta chain was retrieved from a study of control samples from healthy donors and cancer patients. Clones were sequenced by immunoSEQ multiplex PCR, and TCRdb holds only the in-frame ones, with some missing. The table lists around 68,000 clones, around four fifths of them singletons. CDR3 size: 18 residues. Trimming left V 2 bases short and J 0 bases short, with 17 bases between. In germline, CDR1 is LGHNA, CDR2 YSLEER. The rearrangement links TRBV4-3 to TRBJ1-3; the D is unclear. The sequenced sample was PBMCs. The receptor was derived from a woman aged 45-65 years with lung cancer. The CDR3 nucleotides read TGCGCCAGCAGCCAAAGGCACTTAACTGAAGTCTCTGGAAACACCATATATTTT. Its translation: CASSQRHLTEVSGNTIYF.